The 13 T cell receptor beta chains reported below all come from one sample, sequenced in a study of shared clonotypes between healthy human individuals (dated by TCRdb to the early 2020s). Libraries were constructed by the immunoSEQ multiplex PCR assay. This immuneACCESS table, as held by TCRdb, lists in-frame sequences with V and J called but not all clones. Of the missing ones, under half trace to an unresolved V gene in checked studies; the others have no known cause. This sample holds hundreds of thousands of clones; 96% were observed only once. Roughly 0.23% of the sample lies in the top ten. CD8 naive samples were CD45RO-negative cells positively selected for CCR7, giving a CD45RA+CCR7+ population that excluded TemRA cells. Sequencing was carried out using naive CD8+ T cells sorted from blood. Taken with the paper, the label for cell subset or site translates to: CD45RA+CCR7+. The receptors stem from a man under 40 in good health.

The gene calls are TRBV29-1 and TRBJ2-1; 11 bases align to TRBD2. The CDR3 sequence is 18 residues long. The V segment lost 1 base and the J segment 4 bases; nucleotides outside the gene matches: 12. Germline-derived CDR1 and CDR2 are SQVTM and ANQGSEA. The DNA of the CDR3 is TGCAGCGTTGAAGTACTAGCGGGAGCCAATCAACCTTACAATGAGCAGTTCTTC. Translation: CSVEVLAGANQPYNEQFF.

V usage is TRBV5-1 and J usage is TRBJ1-4; 9 bases align to TRBD1. Germline assignment: CDR1 SGHRS and CDR2 YFSETQ. The CDR3 is 15 residues long. The ends lost 3 bases at V and 8 bases at J; junction bases unmatched: 8. CDR3 residues: CASSSPGQGDEKLFF. CDR3 DNA sequence: TGCGCCAGCAGCTCCCCGGGACAGGGAGACGAAAAACTGTTTTTT.

This chain links TRBV18 with TRBJ2-1; 7 bases are a match to TRBD2. From germline, CDR1 is KGHSH and CDR2 LQKENI. This CDR3 is built from 11 residues. V lost 4 bases and J lost 14; bases outside the gene matches: 5. CDR3 loop: CASSLGLGEFF. CDR3 nucleotide sequence: TGTGCCAGCTCACTCGGACTAGGGGAGTTCTTC.

The gene calls are TRBV27 and TRBJ1-5; possibly TRBD1 for D (5 bases). The CDR3 totals 14 residues. Germline CDR1 and CDR2: MNHEY and SMNVEV (reference sequence). V lost 6 bases and J lost 0, with 9 bases in between. CDR3 residues: CASSRTLSNQPQHF. CDR3 coding DNA: TGTGCCAGCAGCCGGACACTTAGCAATCAGCCCCAGCATTTT.

V usage is TRBV7-9 and J usage is TRBJ1-5; D not certain. The CDR3 extends over 15 amino acids. V gave up 1 base and J gave up 3 bases, with 10 bases separating them. CDR1 is SEHNR, CDR2 FQNEAQ, per germline (reference sequence). CDR3 sequence reads: CASSLGPGTNQPQHF. The DNA of the CDR3 is TGTGCCAGCAGCTTAGGCCCAGGTACCAATCAGCCCCAGCATTTT.

The V gene is TRBV6-1, the J gene TRBJ2-7; the match to TRBD1 covers 7 bases. CDR3 length: 12 residues. The ends lost 8 bases at V and 7 bases at J; junction bases unmatched: 8. Germline values: CDR1 MNHNS, CDR2 SASEGT. CDR3 in DNA: TGTGCCAGCGGACGCACAGGGGAAGAGCAGTACTTC. Amino acids: CASGRTGEEQYF.

CDR3 nucleotide sequence: TGTGCCAGCAGCTTAAGGACAGGAGTCGGCACAGATACGCAGTATTTT. It yields the protein CASSLRTGVGTDTQYF. V and J are TRBV7-9 and TRBJ2-3; 7 nucleotides align to TRBD1. CDR1 is SEHNR and CDR2 is FQNEAQ in the germline V gene (reference sequence). The CDR3 has 16 residues. Germline trimming cut 2 bases from V and 1 base from J; bases unmatched to any gene: 6.

The J gene is TRBJ1-2, the V gene TRBV4-1; a possible D gene is TRBD1 (5 bases). The CDR3 is made up of 12 amino acids. Trimming removed 2 bases at V and 8 bases at J, with 9 bases between. Germline values: CDR1 MGHRA, CDR2 YSYEKL. Here the CDR3 reads CASSQNDRGYTF. Written as DNA, the CDR3 is TGCGCCAGCAGCCAAAACGACAGAGGCTACACCTTC.

This chain links TRBV6-6 with TRBJ2-7; D gene ambiguous. The CDR3 extends over 12 amino acids. Germline V gives CDR1 MNHNY, CDR2 SVGAGI (reference sequence). V shed 2 bases and J shed 5 bases, with 7 bases lying between them. The CDR3 DNA follows: TGTGCCAGCAGTTACCTTGAAAACGAGCAGTACTTC. Its protein is CASSYLENEQYF.

This chain joins TRBV6-6 and TRBJ1-2, with D maybe TRBD1 (5 bases). V gave up 5 bases and J gave up 9 bases, with 16 bases separating them. Germline V CDR1 and CDR2: MNHNY, SVGAGI (reference sequence). The CDR3 consists of 13 residues. CDR3 protein: CASSKSGARSYTF. Written as DNA, the CDR3 is TGTGCCAGCAGTAAATCCGGGGCGAGGAGCTACACCTTC.

This chain uses TRBV9 with TRBJ2-1, with D possibly matching TRBD1 (5 bases). The length of the CDR3 is 13 residues. Germline V gene sequence: CDR1 SGDLS, CDR2 YYNGEE. Trimming took off 5 bases at V and 7 bases at J, with 13 bases between the two ends. This chain's CDR3 is CASRPGFGNEQFF. CDR3 sequence (DNA): TGTGCCAGCAGGCCAGGGTTTGGAAATGAGCAGTTCTTC.

J is TRBJ2-1 and V is TRBV2, with D perhaps matching TRBD2 (5 bases). Germline lookup yields CDR1 SNHLY and CDR2 FYNNEI. The CDR3 totals 12 residues. Trimming left V 6 bases short and J 3 bases short, with 6 bases between. The chain's CDR3 is CASRRVYNEQFF. For the CDR3, the DNA is TGTGCCAGCAGGAGGGTCTACAATGAGCAGTTCTTC.

The V call is TRBV6-1, the J call TRBJ2-7; D uncertain. Germline CDR1 reads MNHNS; CDR2 reads SASEGT. CDR3 length equals 15 residues. V shed 2 bases and J shed 2 bases, with 13 bases lying between them. CDR3 DNA: TGTGCCAGCAGTGAATTGGGCACTCGGACCTACGAGCAGTACTTC. Translation gives CASSELGTRTYEQYF.